Listed here are 32 T cell receptor beta chains from one sample, sequenced in a study of cytomegalovirus exposure and HLA in healthy donors. With 60 Vbeta and 13 Jbeta primers, the PCR was carried out. Only in-frame clones appear in the TCRdb table, and some are missing; sequencing was by immunoSEQ multiplex PCR. Of hundreds of thousands of clones detected, just over 75% appear once; the ten largest clones hold about 2.5%. The sample comprised PBMCs. The receptor set was obtained from a woman aged 60-70 years in good health and CMV-seropositive.

As regards this clone: One end of the junction varies from germline; a read error may be responsible. V usage is TRBV2 and J usage is TRBJ2-7, with D possibly TRBD2 on 5 matching bases. The CDR3 has 10 amino acids. The V gene's germline CDR1 is SNHLY and CDR2 FYNNEI. DNA of the CDR3: TGTGCCAGCAGTGCGGAGGCAGGTCGATTC. Protein product: CASSAEAGRF.

V and J are TRBV7-8 and TRBJ1-2, with 7 bases lining up with TRBD1. V was pared by 2 bases and J by 5 bases, with 5 bases of the junction left unmatched. The CDR3 covers 14 residues. In germline, CDR1 is SGHVS, CDR2 FQNEAQ. CDR3 nucleotides: TGTGCCAGCAGCTTATACGGGACAGAGTATGGCTACACCTTC. Translation gives CASSLYGTEYGYTF.

DNA of the CDR3: TGTGCCAGCAGCCAAGTGGCGACTACTTCCACCGGGGAGCTGTTTTTT. It specifies CASSQVATTSTGELFF. The genes are TRBV4-2 and TRBJ2-2; tentatively, D is TRBD2 (5 bases). CDR1 is LGHNA and CDR2 is YNFKEQ in the germline V gene. V gave up 1 base and J gave up 4 bases, with 13 bases separating them. This CDR3 is 16 amino acids long.

This chain uses TRBV12-5 with TRBJ1-1; D unresolved. Looked up from germline, CDR1 is LGHNT and CDR2 is FRNRAP. V lost 0 bases and J lost 2, with 19 bases in between. The CDR3 contains 18 residues. CDR3: CASGLVRLGRRANTEAFF. CDR3 sequence (DNA): TGTGCTAGTGGTTTGGTACGTCTGGGAAGGAGGGCTAACACTGAAGCTTTCTTT.

The V call is TRBV2, the J call TRBJ1-1, with 9 bases lining up with TRBD1. Trimming at V came to 4 bases and at J to 10 bases, leaving 13 bases not matched to a gene. The CDR3 consists of 15 residues. From germline, CDR1 is SNHLY and CDR2 FYNNEI. In DNA, the CDR3 is TGTGCCAGCAGTGCGGGACAGGGAGTTTCCGTGTCAGCTTTCTTT. Translating gives CASSAGQGVSVSAFF.

This chain joins TRBV5-5 and TRBJ1-2; a possible D gene is TRBD1 (5 bases). Germline values: CDR1 SGHKS, CDR2 YYEKEE (reference sequence). Trimming removed 5 bases at V and 4 bases at J, with 18 bases between. The CDR3 sequence is 15 residues long. Here the CDR3 reads CASRQISGGGYGYTF. CDR3 DNA: TGTGCCAGCAGACAAATTTCCGGGGGAGGCTATGGCTACACCTTC.

This chain joins TRBV4-1 and TRBJ2-1; D may be TRBD1 (6 bases). CDR1 is MGHRA and CDR2 is YSYEKL in the germline V gene. The CDR3 totals 14 residues. Trimming took off 0 bases at V and 9 bases at J, with 12 bases between the two ends. Here the CDR3 reads CASSQEQGVGEQFF. The DNA for the CDR3 is TGCGCCAGCAGCCAAGAACAGGGTGTGGGTGAGCAGTTCTTC.

The chain couples TRBV5-1 to TRBJ2-2; D may be TRBD2 (5 bases). This CDR3 has 16 amino acids. Germline V CDR1 and CDR2: SGHRS, YFSETQ. V was clipped by 0 bases and J by 0 bases, with 9 bases between them. The CDR3 reads CASSLAARANTGELFF. DNA of the CDR3: TGCGCCAGCAGCTTGGCGGCGCGGGCGAACACCGGGGAGCTGTTTTTT.

The chain is built from TRBV5-1 and TRBJ1-2; TRBD1 matches 7 bases. The CDR3 loop spans 12 amino acids. With 4 bases clipped from V and 4 bases from J, the junction kept 1 base outside the gene matches. The germline CDR1 and CDR2 sequences are SGHRS and YFSETQ. CDR3 region: CASSGTVYGYTF. The DNA of the CDR3 is TGCGCCAGCAGCGGGACAGTCTATGGCTACACCTTC.

CDR3 region: CASSYSGTSGGYNEQFF. The CDR3 nucleotides are TGTGCCAGCAGCTATTCCGGGACTAGCGGGGGTTACAATGAGCAGTTCTTC. The chain uses TRBV7-2 and TRBJ2-1; TRBD2 agrees at 14 bases. The CDR3 loop spans 17 amino acids. Losses at the gene ends were 4 bases for V and 4 bases for J; bases not matched to a gene: 6. Germline V lookup: CDR1 SGHTA, CDR2 FQGNSA.

This sequence joins TRBV5-4 and TRBJ2-6; 9 nucleotides align to TRBD2. The CDR3 is 18 amino acids. CDR1 SGHNT and CDR2 YYREEE come from the germline V gene (reference sequence). V trimming: 4 bases; J trimming: 0 bases; junction bases outside the gene matches: 8. In nucleotides, the CDR3 is TGTGCCAGCAGCCCGCGGGGGGGACCACCCTCTGGGGCCAACGTCCTGACTTTC. As protein: CASSPRGGPPSGANVLTF. The entire variable domain, with the rest obtained from reference TRBV5-4 and TRBJ2-6, is as follows: ETGVTQSPTHLIKTRGQQVTLRCSSQSGHNTVSWYQQALGQGPQFIFQYYREEENGRGNFPPRFSGLQFPNYSSELNVNALELDDSALYLCASSPRGGPPSGANVLTFGAGSRLTVL.

The chain carries TRBV5-5 and TRBJ2-2; a weak D match, TRBD1 (5 bases). V lost 4 bases and J 4 bases, leaving 17 bases between the germline ends. Germline V CDR1 and CDR2: SGHKS, YYEKEE (reference sequence). This CDR3 region has 16 residues. Here the CDR3 reads CASSDRGPHFTGELFF. The CDR3, as DNA: TGTGCCAGCAGCGATAGGGGCCCTCACTTCACCGGGGAGCTGTTTTTT. The full variable domain, its missing parts supplied by reference TRBV5-5 and TRBJ2-2, is DAGVTQSPTHLIKTRGQQVTLRCSPISGHKSVSWYQQVLGQGPQFIFQYYEKEERGRGNFPDRFSARQFPNYSSELNVNALLLGDSALYLCASSDRGPHFTGELFFGEGSRLTVL.

J is TRBJ1-1 and V is TRBV5-1; D might be TRBD1 (5 bases). V shed 4 bases and J shed 5 bases, with 12 bases lying between them. Germline V gene sequence: CDR1 SGHRS, CDR2 YFSETQ. The CDR3 runs 13 residues. The CDR3 loop reads CASSTNQGTEAFF. The CDR3 DNA reads TGCGCCAGCAGCACAAACCAGGGTACTGAAGCTTTCTTT.

The rearrangement joins TRBV9 to TRBJ1-1, with D possibly TRBD1 on 5 matching bases. Germline lookup yields CDR1 SGDLS and CDR2 YYNGEE. This CDR3 region has 14 residues. With 9 bases removed from V and 3 bases from J, the gap between germline ends came to 18 bases. The CDR3 bases are TGTGCCACCTCGCGGGGGGGGTTCGACACTGAAGCTTTCTTT. It encodes CATSRGGFDTEAFF.

The V and J genes are TRBV7-2 and TRBJ2-7; D gene ambiguous. Germline CDR1 is SGHTA and CDR2 is FQGNSA. The CDR3 totals 14 residues. Deletions cut 5 bases from V and 1 base from J, with 12 bases between. CDR3 DNA: TGTGCCAGCAGCCCTCGGGTTTCATCCTACGAGCAGTACTTC. Its protein product is CASSPRVSSYEQYF.

CDR3 amino acids: CASDRSSYEQYF. The CDR3 coding sequence is TGTGCCAGTGACAGGAGCTCCTACGAGCAGTACTTC. This chain uses TRBV19 with TRBJ2-7; tentative D call: TRBD1 (6 bases). Trimming shortened V by 8 bases and J by 0 bases, and 8 bases separated the two germline ends. CDR1 is LNHDA, CDR2 SQIVND, per germline (reference sequence). This CDR3 comprises 12 residues. Using reference TRBV19 and TRBJ2-7 for the parts outside the CDR3, the full variable domain is DGGITQSPKYLFRKEGQNVTLSCEQNLNHDAMYWYRQDPGQGLRLIYYSQIVNDFQKGDIAEGYSVSREKKESFPLTVTSAQKNPTAFYLCASDRSSYEQYFGPGTRLTVT.

As regards this clone: Distinct nucleotide sequences in the sample also encode this CDR3. The chain combines TRBV5-1 with TRBJ2-5; possible D gene TRBD2, 6 bases. Deletions cut 0 bases from V and 5 bases from J, with 11 bases between. Germline CDR1 SGHRS, CDR2 YFSETQ. The CDR3 loop spans 14 amino acids. DNA of the CDR3: TGCGCCAGCAGCTTGGGGGGGAGCGGGGAGACCCAGTACTTC. It encodes CASSLGGSGETQYF.

The J gene is TRBJ2-1, the V gene TRBV7-9; 12 bases are a match to TRBD2. Germline V gene lookup returns CDR1 SEHNR and CDR2 FQNEAQ (reference sequence). Trimming at V came to 4 bases and at J to 4 bases, leaving 2 bases not matched to a gene. The CDR3 has 15 amino acids. CDR3 nucleotide sequence: TGTGCCAGCAGCTGGACTAGCGGGAAGTACAATGAGCAGTTCTTC. Residues: CASSWTSGKYNEQFF.

The rearrangement links TRBV7-9 to TRBJ1-4; possible D gene TRBD1, 5 bases. Trimming cost V 1 base and J 0 bases, with 9 bases left between them. CDR1 and CDR2 (germline): SEHNR, FQNEAQ (reference sequence). This CDR3 has 16 amino acids. The CDR3 sequence is CASSLGGGATNEKLFF. The CDR3 nucleotides read TGTGCCAGCAGCTTAGGGGGGGGAGCAACTAATGAAAAACTGTTTTTT.

This clone was picked up one time. This chain links TRBV10-3 with TRBJ2-5; TRBD2 matches at 9 bases. Germline trimming cut 3 bases from V and 0 bases from J; bases unmatched to any gene: 20. This CDR3 comprises 21 residues. Germline CDR1 ENHRY, CDR2 SYGVKD. CDR3 coding DNA: TGTGCCATCAGTGAAGGCCCTTCGTGGCGGGGGGGTGGGGGGTACCAAGAGACCCAGTACTTC. Its translation is CAISEGPSWRGGGGYQETQYF.

The chain couples TRBV29-1 to TRBJ2-3; D remains unclear. The CDR3 extends over 14 amino acids. V gave up 3 bases and J gave up 4 bases, with 14 bases separating them. Germline V gene data show CDR1 as SQVTM and CDR2 as ANQGSEA. The CDR3 spells CSVDSTWAADTQYF. The CDR3, as DNA: TGCAGCGTTGACAGCACTTGGGCTGCAGATACGCAGTATTTT.

A remark on this clone: This same CDR3 is encoded by further DNA sequences in the sample. The chain recombines TRBV9 with TRBJ1-3, with 7 bases identical to TRBD1. Germline V gene lookup returns CDR1 SGDLS and CDR2 YYNGEE. J lost 3 bases, V lost 0 bases, and 6 bases had no gene match. The CDR3 runs 16 residues. The CDR3 region has the DNA TGTGCCAGCAGCGTAGGGCCAGGGGGTGGTGGAAACACCATATATTTT. It is translated as CASSVGPGGGGNTIYF.

This clone was seen only a few times. This chain links TRBV7-2 with TRBJ2-5; TRBD2 matches at 11 bases. CDR1 is SGHTA and CDR2 is FQGNSA in the germline V gene. V shed 4 bases and J 5 bases; nucleotides not matched to a gene: 6. The CDR3 is made up of 15 amino acids. CDR3 residues: CASSSIAGGPETQYF. CDR3 sequence (DNA): TGTGCCAGCAGCTCCATAGCGGGGGGGCCTGAGACCCAGTACTTC.

As for this clone: The identical CDR3 is also encoded by other nucleotide sequences in the sample. DNA of the CDR3: TGTGCCAGCAGCCTTGCCGCGGGCAATGAGCAGTTCTTC. As protein: CASSLAAGNEQFF. The rearrangement uses TRBV11-3 and TRBJ2-1, with D perhaps TRBD2 (5 bases). The CDR3 extends over 13 amino acids. Germline CDR1 reads SGHNT; CDR2 reads YENEEA. V shed 5 bases and J shed 6 bases, with 11 bases lying between them.

The chain combines TRBV7-8 with TRBJ2-7; 8 bases are a match to TRBD1. This CDR3 is built from 14 residues. V gave up 4 bases and J gave up 1 base; unmatched junction bases: 3. The germline gives CDR1 SGHVS, CDR2 FQNEAQ. The CDR3 DNA follows: TGTGCCAGCAGCTCAGGACAGGGTTCCTACGAGCAGTACTTC. Protein sequence: CASSSGQGSYEQYF.

This chain joins TRBV4-1 and TRBJ1-2, with D possibly TRBD1 on 6 matching bases. Germline CDR1 MGHRA, CDR2 YSYEKL. Trimming stripped 7 bases from V and 4 bases from J, with 16 bases between. CDR3 size: 14 residues. The CDR3 sequence: CASTPQGVGYGYTF. Here the CDR3 DNA reads TGCGCCAGCACACCACAGGGAGTGGGCTATGGCTACACCTTC.

V and J are TRBV6-5 and TRBJ2-4; 11 positions match TRBD2. V lost 2 bases to trimming and J lost 8 bases; unmatched junction nucleotides: 8. The CDR3 has 16 amino acids. Germline CDR1 MNHEY, CDR2 SVGAGI. This chain's CDR3 is CASSYGTSGSGDIQYF. CDR3 nucleotide sequence: TGTGCCAGCAGTTACGGTACTAGCGGGAGCGGGGACATTCAGTACTTC.

The chain carries TRBV18 and TRBJ2-1; D is possibly TRBD2 (6 bases). V lost 2 bases to trimming and J lost 5 bases, with 13 bases between them. The CDR3 loop spans 15 amino acids. Per the germline V gene, CDR1 is KGHSH and CDR2 is LQKENI. DNA for the CDR3: TGTGCCAGCTCACCATGGAGGGGTGAACACAATGAGCAGTTCTTC. As protein: CASSPWRGEHNEQFF.

This chain links TRBV5-6 with TRBJ2-2; D is possibly TRBD2 (5 bases). Trimming shortened V by 0 bases and J by 4 bases, and 7 bases separated the two germline ends. Looked up from germline, CDR1 is SGHDT and CDR2 is YYEEEE. This CDR3 spans 14 amino acids. This CDR3 reads CASSLGRFTGELFF. CDR3 sequence (DNA): TGTGCCAGCAGCTTGGGGAGGTTCACCGGGGAGCTGTTTTTT. The full variable domain, in which reference TRBV5-6 and TRBJ2-2 provide the parts outside the CDR3, is DAGVTQSPTHLIKTRGQQVTLRCSPKSGHDTVSWYQQALGQGPQFIFQYYEEEERQRGNFPDRFSGHQFPNYSSELNVNALLLGDSALYLCASSLGRFTGELFFGEGSRLTVL.

The rearrangement uses TRBV7-9 and TRBJ2-1; a possible D gene is TRBD2 (7 bases). This CDR3 has 14 amino acids. Germline loops: CDR1 SEHNR, CDR2 FQNEAQ (reference sequence). V was shortened by 1 base and J by 10 bases, with 14 bases between the two germline ends. CDR3 in DNA: TGTGCCAGCAGCTTAGAGGGGGGGCAACGGGAGCAGTTCTTC. Protein product: CASSLEGGQREQFF.

Only one count was recorded for this clone. This chain connects TRBV6-1 to TRBJ1-2; the D gene is possibly TRBD1 (5 bases). Germline values: CDR1 MNHNS, CDR2 SASEGT. The germline V and J ends were trimmed by 0 bases and 2 bases, with 7 bases remaining between them. The CDR3 extends over 14 amino acids. The CDR3 spells CASSEAGQNYGYTF. In DNA, the CDR3 is TGTGCCAGCAGTGAAGCAGGACAAAACTATGGCTACACCTTC.

This CDR3 is CASSETRGGYGYTF. The CDR3 nucleotides read TGCGCCAGCAGTGAGACCAGGGGCGGCTATGGCTACACCTTC. This sequence joins TRBV10-2 and TRBJ1-2; TRBD1 might be the D (6 bases). The CDR3 contains 14 residues. Germline V gives CDR1 WSHSY, CDR2 SAAADI. V gave up 2 bases and J gave up 4 bases, with 11 bases separating them.